Described below is a single T cell receptor (beta chain) sequence and its context. The antigen remains unidentified. V shed 3 bases, J shed 10 bases, and the junction held 7 bases outside the gene matches. The CDR3 totals 13 residues. The germline V gene has CDR1 SGHNT and CDR2 YYREEE (reference sequence). These data are taken from a study of cytomegalovirus exposure and HLA in healthy donors. Background on the study: The Caucasian-associated ancestry cluster held 80% to 90% of under 450 genotyped donors. Whole-study findings and limits: Presence/absence results assume similar sequencing depth per donor, which may not hold.

Vbeta (60) and Jbeta (13) primers were used in the PCR. TCRdb's copy holds only in-frame clones and misses some; the assay was immunoSEQ multiplex PCR. The sample contains approximately 150,000 clones, 68% of which appear only once. The TCR sequence derives from a young woman in good health and CMV-seropositive. The gene calls are TRBV5-4 and TRBJ1-2, with 9 bases matching TRBD1. The sample consisted of PBMCs. CDR3 nucleotide sequence: TGTGCCAGCAGCTCCGGGACAGGGTACGACTACACCTTC. This gives the protein CASSSGTGYDYTF. Together with reference TRBV5-4 and TRBJ1-2, the CDR3 gives the full variable domain: ETGVTQSPTHLIKTRGQQVTLRCSSQSGHNTVSWYQQALGQGPQFIFQYYREEENGRGNFPPRFSGLQFPNYSSELNVNALELDDSALYLCASSSGTGYDYTFGSGTRLTVV.